This is a list of T cell receptor beta chains from one sample in a study of technical replicates of blood from a few donors. Method: immunoSEQ multiplex PCR; TCRdb's copy keeps in-frame clones and lacks some. The table has 55,000 to 75,000 clones, 91% seen once. The sample was PBMCs. Every receptor here comes from a human donor in good health. Some clones in this sample may be carry-over from other donors' samples. CDR3s include the opening cysteine and the closing phenylalanine or tryptophan. The D gene is left open where the match is weak. Size is stated for part of the rows, as once, few or many counts, or as a class when the clone is expanded.

TRBJ2-4 | 13 | TRBV29-1 | - | - | TGCAGTTACAGGGACGAGGTCAAAAACATTCAGTACTTC | CSYRDEVKNIQYF
TRBJ2-1 | 16 | TRBV7-2 | - | TRBD2 | TGTGCCAGCAGACGCACTAGCGGGAGCATTAACAATGAGCAGTTCTTC | CASRRTSGSINNEQFF
TRBJ2-7 | 16 | TRBV5-1 | once | - | TGCGCCAGCAGCTTGGAAGGTGGGGCGACTCCCTACGAGCAGTACTTC | CASSLEGGATPYEQYF
TRBJ1-5 | 15 | TRBV4-3 | - | - | TGCGCCAGCAGCCAAGATAGGGACTTCGGTCAGCCCCAGCATTTT | CASSQDRDFGQPQHF
TRBJ2-3 | 14 | TRBV6-1 | - | TRBD1 | TGTGCCAGCAGTGAAGGACAGGGGGCAGATACGCAGTATTTT | CASSEGQGADTQYF
TRBJ1-1 | 14 | TRBV6-5 | - | - | TGTGCCAGCAGTTCCCCGACAGGGAACACTGAAGCTTTCTTT | CASSSPTGNTEAFF
TRBJ2-1 | 15 | TRBV5-8 | once | TRBD2 | TGTGCCAGCAGCTCCCGTGGGGGGGTTAGGAATGAGCAGTTCTTC | CASSSRGGVRNEQFF
TRBJ2-1 | 14 | TRBV6-5 | - | - | TGTGCCAGCAGTTTAGTGGGAGTTGACAATGAGCAGTTCTTC | CASSLVGVDNEQFF
TRBJ1-2 | 14 | TRBV2 | once | - | TGTGCCACCGCGATGGGGGGACTTAACTATGGCTACACCTTC | CATAMGGLNYGYTF
TRBJ2-1 | 14 | TRBV7-9 | - | - | TGTGCCAGCAGCTTCCCCTCCTACTACAATGAGCAGTTCTTC | CASSFPSYYNEQFF
TRBJ1-6 | 16 | TRBV7-3 | - | - | TGTGCCAGCAGCTTAATAGGGGGGGCATTGGGTTCACCCCTCCACTTT | CASSLIGGALGSPLHF
TRBJ1-6 | 13 | TRBV30 | - | TRBD1 | TGTGCCTGGAGTGGACAGGGGAATTCACCCCTCCACTTT | CAWSGQGNSPLHF
TRBJ1-3 | 16 | TRBV4-1 | - | - | TGCGCCAGCAGCCACATAGACATGGGCTCTGGAAACACCATATATTTT | CASSHIDMGSGNTIYF
TRBJ1-1 | 13 | TRBV29-1 | once | TRBD1 | TGCAGCGTGGAGGACAGGCCGAACACTGAAGCTTTCTTT | CSVEDRPNTEAFF
TRBJ2-1 | 16 | TRBV11-3 | - | TRBD2 | TGTGCCAGCAGCCCGCCTGGGACTAGCGGGAGGAATGAGCAGTTCTTC | CASSPPGTSGRNEQFF
TRBJ1-1 | 13 | TRBV29-1 | once | - | TGCAGCGTTGAAGACGGTGTGAACACTGAAGCTTTCTTT | CSVEDGVNTEAFF
TRBJ1-1 | 14 | TRBV21-1 | - | - | TGTGCCAGCAGCACCCCAGGGGATCACACTGAAGCTTTCTTT | CASSTPGDHTEAFF
TRBJ2-7 | 12 | TRBV27 | - | - | TGTGCCAGCAGTTCTGGCCTCTACGAGCAGTACTTC | CASSSGLYEQYF
TRBJ1-3 | 17 | TRBV7-2 | - | - | TGTGCCAGCAGCTCGCCTGAACGGGGGGCAGTCGGAAACACCATATATTTT | CASSSPERGAVGNTIYF
TRBJ2-4 | 17 | TRBV6-4 | - | TRBD2 | TGTGCCAGCAGAGAGCGGGACTCTCCCCTAGCCAAAAACATTCAGTACTTC | CASRERDSPLAKNIQYF
TRBJ1-4 | 15 | TRBV6-5 | few | TRBD1 | TGTGCCAGCAGTCCTAACAGGGGGCAGGATGAAAAACTGTTTTTT | CASSPNRGQDEKLFF
TRBJ2-7 | 16 | TRBV7-3 | - | TRBD2 | TGTGCCAGCAGCCCCCTCCGGGAGGGCCCCCCCTACGAGCAGTACTTC | CASSPLREGPPYEQYF
TRBJ1-3 | 17 | TRBV4-1 | - | TRBD1 | TGCGCCAGCAGCCAAGAACCCGGGACAGGCTCTGGAAACACCATATATTTT | CASSQEPGTGSGNTIYF
TRBJ2-7 | 15 | TRBV7-2 | - | - | TGTGCCAGCAGCTTAGAAAGGGGCAGGCCCTACGAGCAGTACTTC | CASSLERGRPYEQYF
TRBJ2-7 | 14 | TRBV27 | - | - | TGTGCCAGCAGTTTAACAGGGAGCACCTACGAGCAGTACTTC | CASSLTGSTYEQYF
TRBJ2-5 | 15 | TRBV4-2 | - | TRBD2 | TGTGCCAGCAGCCAAGATCTAGCGGGGAAGGAGACCCAGTACTTC | CASSQDLAGKETQYF
TRBJ2-5 | 17 | TRBV4-2 | - | TRBD2 | TGTGCCAGCAGCCAAGCTACTAGCGGGACCGGGGGGGAGACCCAGTACTTC | CASSQATSGTGGETQYF
TRBJ1-2 | 16 | TRBV7-2 | - | - | TGTGCCAGCAGCTCTTCGTTTGGCGGGAATAACTATGGCTACACCTTC | CASSSSFGGNNYGYTF
TRBJ2-6 | 17 | TRBV6-1 | - | - | TGTGCCAGCAGTGAACTCAGGCACCCCTCTGGGGCCAACGTCCTGACTTTC | CASSELRHPSGANVLTF
TRBJ2-1 | 15 | TRBV13 | - | TRBD2 | TGTGCCAGCAGCGCCGGGACTAGCGGAGACAATGAGCAGTTCTTC | CASSAGTSGDNEQFF
TRBJ1-2 | 14 | TRBV7-9 | once | - | TGTGCCAGCAGTGCCATTCTTACGGGGGATGGCTACACCTTC | CASSAILTGDGYTF
TRBJ1-5 | 15 | TRBV21-1 | - | - | TGTGCCAGCAGTTTCCAGGGAGGTTGGGATCAGCCCCAGCATTTT | CASSFQGGWDQPQHF
TRBJ1-2 | 14 | TRBV7-9 | - | - | TGTGCCAGCAGCCCCTCTCAGGGGTACTATGGCTACACCTTC | CASSPSQGYYGYTF
TRBJ2-1 | 17 | TRBV7-3 | - | - | TGTGCCAGCAGCCCCCAGTCCGGCAGGGGGGTTAACAATGAGCAGTTCTTC | CASSPQSGRGVNNEQFF
TRBJ2-1 | 14 | TRBV4-3 | - | TRBD2 | TGCGCCAGCAGCCAGATTAGCGGGAGCAATGAGCAGTTCTTC | CASSQISGSNEQFF